The 19 T cell receptor beta chains below all came from one sample that was sequenced in a study of blood T cell repertoires in COVID-19. Method: immunoSEQ multiplex PCR; TCRdb's copy keeps in-frame clones and lacks some. This table holds 190,000 or so clones, just under 90% found once. Material: peripheral blood. The receptors come from a man aged 60 to 75 who had recovered from COVID-19.

This chain joins TRBV3-1 (or the pseudogene TRBV3-2) and TRBJ2-7; D remains unclear. Trimming left V 0 bases short and J 2 bases short, with 8 bases between. The germline CDR1 and CDR2 sequences are LGHDT and YNNKEL (reference sequence). The CDR3 is 14 residues long. The CDR3 DNA reads TGTGCCAGCAGCCAAGATTATGGCCCCTACGAGCAGTACTTC. Amino acids: CASSQDYGPYEQYF.

The chain combines TRBV5-4 with TRBJ1-4, with 7 positions matching TRBD1. CDR1 and CDR2 from the germline V gene are SGHNT and YYREEE (reference sequence). There are 18 residues in the CDR3. J lost 5 bases, V lost 1 base, and 14 bases had no gene match. CDR3 sequence: CASSLFPTVGTANEKLFF. The CDR3 nucleotides read TGTGCCAGCAGCTTGTTTCCAACCGTTGGGACAGCGAATGAAAAACTGTTTTTT.

The J gene is TRBJ1-4, the V gene TRBV19; D is unclear. Between the trimmed V and J ends, which lost 4 bases and 6 bases, there was a span of 12 bases. This CDR3 comprises 14 residues. The germline CDR1 and CDR2 sequences are LNHDA and SQIVND (reference sequence). The CDR3 sequence: CASSRGSADEKLFF. In DNA form, the CDR3 reads TGTGCCAGTAGTAGAGGTTCAGCGGATGAAAAACTGTTTTTT.

V is TRBV12-1 and J is TRBJ2-7; the table gives TRBD2 as D, unverified against the DNA. TRBV12-1 is a listed pseudogene. This CDR3 region has 18 residues. CDR3 DNA sequence: TGTGCCAGCACGATGGAAATAGCGGGCCGAGGGGCATCTAACGAGCAGTACTTC. Translation: CASTMEIAGRGASNEQYF.

This chain links TRBV6-5 with TRBJ1-1, with D maybe TRBD1 (5 bases). Trimming removed 2 bases from V and 1 base from J, with 5 bases in between. The CDR3 has 13 amino acids. Germline V gene sequence: CDR1 MNHEY, CDR2 SVGAGI. The CDR3 sequence is CASSYQGNTEAFF. CDR3 bases: TGTGCCAGCAGTTACCAGGGGAACACTGAAGCTTTCTTT.

This clone was observed a single time. V gene TRBV9 combines with J gene TRBJ1-2; TRBD1 aligns across 7 bases. With V trimmed by 4 bases and J by 4 bases, 10 bases remained unmatched. CDR3 length equals 15 residues. In germline, CDR1 is SGDLS, CDR2 YYNGEE. The DNA of the CDR3 is TGTGCCAGCAGCCTTATCGATGGACAGGCCTATGGCTACACCTTC. Its translation: CASSLIDGQAYGYTF.

Here the CDR3 reads CASSPGTERFDTF. In DNA form, the CDR3 reads TGTGCCAGCAGTCCCGGGACAGAACGCTTCGACACCTTC. This chain uses TRBV28 with TRBJ1-2; 7 bases are shared with TRBD1. The V segment lost 5 bases and the J segment 12 bases; nucleotides outside the gene matches: 12. Per germline, CDR1 MDHEN and CDR2 SYDVKM. The CDR3 has 13 residues.

The chain recombines TRBV6-1 with TRBJ2-1, with D hard to call. This CDR3 is built from 13 residues. V was clipped by 2 bases and J by 15 bases, with 17 bases between them. Germline V CDR1 and CDR2: MNHNS, SASEGT. The CDR3 region has the DNA TGTGCCAGCAGTGAAATGGCGGCTACCCTTCGGTTCTTC. It specifies CASSEMAATLRFF.

J is TRBJ2-1 and V is TRBV21-1; TRBD2, as called in the table, went unchecked against the DNA. TRBV21-1 is a documented pseudogene. CDR3 length equals 16 residues. CDR3 DNA sequence: TGTGCCAGCAGCAAAGGCGGGACTAGCGGAGCCAATGAGCAGTTCTTC. This codes for CASSKGGTSGANEQFF.

The V and J genes are TRBV6-4 and TRBJ2-2; 8 bases are shared with TRBD2. The CDR3 runs to 15 residues. Looked up from germline, CDR1 is MRHNA and CDR2 is SNTAGT. V lost 6 bases and J lost 4; bases outside the gene matches: 7. This chain's CDR3 is CASSPLAGSTGELFF. In DNA, the CDR3 is TGTGCCAGCAGCCCATTAGCGGGGAGCACCGGGGAGCTGTTTTTT.

The V and J genes are TRBV30 and TRBJ1-2; 7 bases align to TRBD1. CDR1 is GTSNPN and CDR2 is SVGIG in the germline V gene (reference sequence). Germline trimming cut 6 bases from V and 3 bases from J; bases unmatched to any gene: 7. This CDR3 contains 13 residues. The CDR3 here is CACLRDSDYGYTF. DNA for the CDR3: TGTGCCTGCCTCCGGGACAGTGACTATGGCTACACCTTC.

This clone was counted a few times. The chain recombines TRBV18 with TRBJ2-7, with TRBD2 as a possible D gene (6 bases). The ends were cut back, 0 bases at V and 2 bases at J, with 8 bases in the middle. Germline lookup yields CDR1 KGHSH and CDR2 LQKENI. The CDR3 runs to 14 residues. The CDR3 loop reads CASSPPAGTYEQYF. The DNA for the CDR3 is TGTGCCAGCTCACCACCGGCGGGAACCTACGAGCAGTACTTC. Drawing the rest from reference TRBV18 and TRBJ2-7, the complete variable domain is NAGVMQNPRHLVRRRGQEARLRCSPMKGHSHVYWYRQLPEEGLKFMVYLQKENIIDESGMPKERFSAEFPKEGPSILRIQQVVRGDSAAYFCASSPPAGTYEQYFGPGTRLTVT.

This chain joins TRBV28 and TRBJ2-5, with 8 bases identical to TRBD2. CDR1 MDHEN and CDR2 SYDVKM come from the germline V gene. The CDR3 contains 12 residues. Trimming at V came to 11 bases and at J to 1 base, leaving 3 bases not matched to a gene. CDR3 DNA: TGTGCCGGCGGGGGGCCCCAAGAGACCCAGTACTTC. Residues: CAGGGPQETQYF.

Only one count was recorded for this clone. V and J are TRBV7-2 and TRBJ2-1; 11 bases align to TRBD1. There are 16 residues in the CDR3. Per germline, CDR1 SGHTA and CDR2 FQGNSA. Losses at the gene ends were 9 bases for V and 3 bases for J; bases not matched to a gene: 10. The CDR3 nucleotides are TGTGCCAGTAGGGGCGCCGGGACAGGGGGCTACAATGAGCAGTTCTTC. It specifies CASRGAGTGGYNEQFF.

V is TRBV5-4 and J is TRBJ1-1; 7 nucleotides match TRBD1. J was trimmed by 4 bases and V by 4 bases; bases with no gene match: 7. Germline V gene sequence: CDR1 SGHNT, CDR2 YYREEE (reference sequence). The CDR3 covers 14 residues. Written as DNA, the CDR3 is TGTGCCAGCAGCGGGCGACAGGGTGCCACTGAAGCTTTCTTT. This encodes CASSGRQGATEAFF.

The V gene is TRBV6-5, the J gene TRBJ2-3; TRBD2 matches at 10 bases. The V and J ends lost 6 bases and 4 bases, in that order; junction bases with no gene match: 7. This CDR3 contains 15 residues. Per the germline V gene, CDR1 is MNHEY and CDR2 is SVGAGI. CDR3 nucleotide sequence: TGTGCCAGCAGACCAGCGGGGGGGTCGGCAGATACGCAGTATTTT. This codes for CASRPAGGSADTQYF.

This clone has just a few counts. The rearrangement links TRBV5-1 to TRBJ1-2; D might be TRBD1 (6 bases). Trimming cost V 3 bases and J 7 bases, with 19 bases left between them. Germline loops: CDR1 SGHRS, CDR2 YFSETQ. The CDR3 sequence is 15 residues long. The CDR3 protein is CASSSGIWGQGGYTF. In DNA, the CDR3 is TGCGCCAGCAGCTCCGGTATCTGGGGGCAAGGTGGCTACACCTTC.

This chain joins TRBV4-3 and TRBJ1-5; 7 bases agree with TRBD1. This CDR3 has 14 amino acids. Germline assignment: CDR1 LGHNA and CDR2 YSLEER. With 3 bases clipped from V and 4 bases from J, the junction kept 3 bases outside the gene matches. CDR3 region: CASSQDRRNQPQHF. Written as DNA, the CDR3 is TGCGCCAGCAGCCAGGACAGGAGAAATCAGCCCCAGCATTTT.

The chain links TRBV5-6 to TRBJ2-3; 7 bases map to TRBD1. Germline assignment: CDR1 SGHDT and CDR2 YYEEEE. This CDR3 has 14 residues. Trimming took 4 bases from V and 5 from J; bases not matched to a gene: 7. The CDR3 DNA follows: TGTGCCAGCAGCGACCGACAGGGAAGAGATACGCAGTATTTT. It encodes CASSDRQGRDTQYF.